These 15 T cell receptor beta chains were all obtained from the same sample, sequenced in a study of cytomegalovirus exposure and HLA in healthy donors. Some clones are missing from TCRdb's copy, which holds only in-frame ones; the method was immunoSEQ multiplex PCR. The sample contains hundreds of thousands of clones, over 65% of which appear only once. Sequenced material: PBMCs. These receptors came from a woman aged 18 to 35 in good health and CMV-seronegative.

The chain has TRBV28 and TRBJ2-7; 10 bases map to TRBD1. Germline V gene sequence: CDR1 MDHEN, CDR2 SYDVKM. V was clipped by 1 base and J by 7 bases; unmatched bases: 7. CDR3 length equals 15 residues. CDR3: CASSLLDRGLGEQYF. CDR3 DNA sequence: TGTGCCAGCAGTTTATTAGACAGGGGGCTAGGGGAGCAGTACTTC.

V gene TRBV5-4 combines with J gene TRBJ2-1, with D possibly TRBD1 on 6 matching bases. Trimming pared 5 bases from V and 4 bases from J, leaving 10 bases between. CDR1 is SGHNT, CDR2 YYREEE, per germline (reference sequence). The CDR3 spans 13 residues. The CDR3 region is CASSSGQYNEQFF. In DNA form, the CDR3 reads TGTGCCAGCAGTTCCGGACAGTACAATGAGCAGTTCTTC.

The gene calls are TRBV7-2 and TRBJ2-7, with D perhaps TRBD1 (5 bases). Trimming cost V 4 bases and J 12 bases, with 16 bases left between them. The CDR3 spans 12 residues. Germline V gene sequence: CDR1 SGHTA, CDR2 FQGNSA. The CDR3 DNA follows: TGTGCCAGCAGCTCTACAGGCCTTACTCGGTACTTC. Translation gives CASSSTGLTRYF.

This clone is a singleton in its sample. The J gene is TRBJ2-7, the V gene TRBV28, with D perhaps matching TRBD2 (6 bases). CDR1 MDHEN and CDR2 SYDVKM come from the germline V gene. V gave up 3 bases and J gave up 7 bases, with 19 bases separating them. The CDR3 extends over 15 amino acids. The CDR3 coding sequence is TGTGCCAGCAGTTTTGGCGGAGGGCCCCCGGTAGAGCAGTACTTC. Its protein product is CASSFGGGPPVEQYF.

The chain employs TRBV5-1 and TRBJ1-3; D gene uncertain. Germline V CDR1 and CDR2: SGHRS, YFSETQ. The V gene lost 4 bases and the J gene lost 8 bases, with 16 bases spanning the gap. There are 14 residues in the CDR3. The CDR3 coding sequence is TGCGCCAGCAGCCCCCAAGGGTCGGAAGACACCATATATTTT. It yields the protein CASSPQGSEDTIYF.

V gene TRBV4-1 combines with J gene TRBJ2-7, with a possible D match to TRBD2 (5 bases). The CDR3 has 15 amino acids. V was pared by 0 bases and J by 2 bases, with 11 bases between. Germline V CDR1 and CDR2: MGHRA, YSYEKL. The CDR3 DNA follows: TGCGCCAGCAGCCAAGATCTTCGGGAAGCCTACGAGCAGTACTTC. It specifies CASSQDLREAYEQYF.

The V gene is TRBV19, the J gene TRBJ2-2; 13 nucleotides agree with TRBD2. CDR1 is LNHDA and CDR2 is SQIVND in the germline V gene (reference sequence). CDR3 length: 19 residues. V trimming: 0 bases; J trimming: 4 bases; junction bases outside the gene matches: 8. This CDR3 is CASSIDGGLAGIGTGELFF. The CDR3 coding sequence is TGTGCCAGTAGTATAGATGGGGGACTAGCGGGAATCGGCACCGGGGAGCTGTTTTTT.

This chain uses TRBV6-5 with TRBJ1-1; perhaps TRBD1 as D (6 bases). The CDR3 is 15 amino acids. Germline V gene sequence: CDR1 MNHEY, CDR2 SVGAGI. Trimming pared 6 bases from V and 1 base from J, leaving 15 bases between. CDR3 sequence (DNA): TGTGCCAGCAGACCCCCGGGACATCCGAACACTGAAGCTTTCTTT. Protein sequence: CASRPPGHPNTEAFF.

CDR3 sequence: CASSSRTRATEAFF. Here the CDR3 DNA reads TGTGCCAGCAGCTCCCGGACACGGGCCACTGAAGCTTTCTTT. The gene calls are TRBV11-2 and TRBJ1-1; perhaps TRBD1 as D (5 bases). The CDR3 runs to 14 residues. The germline V and J ends were trimmed by 4 bases and 4 bases, with 13 bases remaining between them. The germline V gene encodes CDR1 SGHAT and CDR2 FQNNGV.

CDR3 amino acids: CASSEGRSYQPQHF. The DNA for the CDR3 is TGTGCCAGCAGCGAGGGACGGTCCTATCAGCCCCAGCATTTT. The chain has TRBV2 and TRBJ1-5; a weak D match, TRBD1 (5 bases). Trimming removed 6 bases at V and 5 bases at J, with 14 bases between. Germline V CDR1 and CDR2: SNHLY, FYNNEI. This CDR3 has 14 residues.

This clone was observed a single time. The rearrangement links TRBV28 to TRBJ2-3; TRBD2 agrees at 9 bases. J lost 0 bases, V lost 7 bases, and 11 bases had no gene match. Looked up from germline, CDR1 is MDHEN and CDR2 is SYDVKM. The CDR3 spans 17 residues. The CDR3 nucleotides read TGTGCCAGCACCATTTTGGGACTAGCCGATAGCACAGATACGCAGTATTTT. Residues: CASTILGLADSTDTQYF.

The chain carries TRBV9 and TRBJ1-5; TRBD1 matches at 9 bases. The CDR3 extends over 14 amino acids. From germline, CDR1 is SGDLS and CDR2 YYNGEE. Trimming at V came to 4 bases and at J to 7 bases, leaving 6 bases not matched to a gene. The CDR3 protein is CASSQGQGGQPQHF. DNA of the CDR3: TGTGCCAGCAGCCAGGGACAGGGTGGGCAGCCCCAGCATTTT. Together with reference TRBV9 and TRBJ1-5, the CDR3 gives the full variable domain: DSGVTQTPKHLITATGQRVTLRCSPRSGDLSVYWYQQSLDQGLQFLIQYYNGEERAKGNILERFSAQQFPDLHSELNLSSLELGDSALYFCASSQGQGGQPQHFGDGTRLSIL.

J is TRBJ1-1 and V is TRBV5-1; weak D call: TRBD1 (6 bases). The CDR3 covers 14 residues. Trimming removed 4 bases from V and 6 bases from J, with 16 bases in between. Germline V gene sequence: CDR1 SGHRS, CDR2 YFSETQ. CDR3 nucleotides: TGCGCCAGCAGCCCGGCAGGGGCCTGGGCTGAAGCTTTCTTT. Its protein is CASSPAGAWAEAFF.

The V and J genes are TRBV29-1 and TRBJ2-7, with D unclear. The CDR3 runs to 10 residues. V was clipped by 3 bases and J by 9 bases, with 9 bases between them. Germline V gives CDR1 SQVTM, CDR2 ANQGSEA. Here the CDR3 DNA reads TGCAGCGTTGAGGATACTGTGCAGTACTTC. Translating gives CSVEDTVQYF.

The V gene is TRBV30, the J gene TRBJ1-5; D gene ambiguous. Germline V CDR1 and CDR2: GTSNPN, SVGIG (reference sequence). Trimming took off 3 bases at V and 0 bases at J, with 6 bases between the two ends. The CDR3 spans 13 residues. CDR3 nucleotides: TGTGCCTGGAGGGTGAATAGCAATCAGCCCCAGCATTTT. Its protein is CAWRVNSNQPQHF.